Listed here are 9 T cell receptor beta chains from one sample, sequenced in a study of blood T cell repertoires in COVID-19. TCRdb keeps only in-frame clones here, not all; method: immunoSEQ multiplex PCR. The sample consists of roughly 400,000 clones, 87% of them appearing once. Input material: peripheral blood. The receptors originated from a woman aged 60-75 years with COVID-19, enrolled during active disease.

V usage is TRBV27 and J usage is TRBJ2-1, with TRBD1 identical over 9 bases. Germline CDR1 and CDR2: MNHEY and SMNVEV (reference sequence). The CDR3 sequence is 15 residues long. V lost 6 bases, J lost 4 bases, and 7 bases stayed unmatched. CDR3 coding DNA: TGTGCCAGCAGACTCGGACAGGGGCCATACAATGAGCAGTTCTTC. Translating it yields CASRLGQGPYNEQFF.

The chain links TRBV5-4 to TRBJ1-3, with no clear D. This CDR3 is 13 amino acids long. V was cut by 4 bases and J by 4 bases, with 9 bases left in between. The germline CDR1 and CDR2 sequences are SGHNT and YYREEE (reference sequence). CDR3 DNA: TGTGCCAGCAGCCAAATCAGGGGAAACACCATATATTTT. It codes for CASSQIRGNTIYF.

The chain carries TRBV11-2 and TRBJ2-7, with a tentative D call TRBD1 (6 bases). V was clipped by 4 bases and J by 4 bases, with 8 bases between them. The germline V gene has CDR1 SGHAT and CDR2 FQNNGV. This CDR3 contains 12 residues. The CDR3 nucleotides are TGTGCCAGCAGCTCCCAGGGGTACGAGCAGTACTTC. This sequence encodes CASSSQGYEQYF. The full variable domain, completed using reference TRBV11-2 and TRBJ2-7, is EAGVAQSPRYKIIEKRQSVAFWCNPISGHATLYWYQQILGQGPKLLIQFQNNGVVDDSQLPKDRFSAERLKGVDSTLKIQPAKLEDSAVYLCASSSQGYEQYFGPGTRLTVT.

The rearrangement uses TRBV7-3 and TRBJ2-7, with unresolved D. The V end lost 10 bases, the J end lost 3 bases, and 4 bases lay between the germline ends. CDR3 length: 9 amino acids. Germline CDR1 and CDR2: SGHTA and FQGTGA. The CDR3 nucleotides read TGTGCCATACACTACGAGCAGTACTTC. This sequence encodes CAIHYEQYF. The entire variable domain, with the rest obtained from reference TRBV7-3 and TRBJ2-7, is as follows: GAGVSQTPSNKVTEKGKYVELRCDPISGHTALYWYRQSLGQGPEFLIYFQGTGAADDSGLPNDRFFAVRPEGSVSTLKIQRTERGDSAVYLCAIHYEQYFGPGTRLTVT.

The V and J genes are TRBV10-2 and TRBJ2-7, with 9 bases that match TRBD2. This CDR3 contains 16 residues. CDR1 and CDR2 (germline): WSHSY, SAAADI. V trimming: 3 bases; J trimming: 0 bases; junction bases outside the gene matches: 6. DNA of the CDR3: TGCGCCAGCAGTGAAAGGAGCGGGGGGAACTCCTACGAGCAGTACTTC. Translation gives CASSERSGGNSYEQYF.

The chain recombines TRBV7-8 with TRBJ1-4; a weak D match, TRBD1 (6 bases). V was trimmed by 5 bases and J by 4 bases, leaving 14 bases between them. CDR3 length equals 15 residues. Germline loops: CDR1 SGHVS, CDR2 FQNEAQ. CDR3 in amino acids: CASSLGWGLNEKLFF. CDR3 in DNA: TGTGCCAGCAGCCTAGGATGGGGGCTTAATGAAAAACTGTTTTTT.

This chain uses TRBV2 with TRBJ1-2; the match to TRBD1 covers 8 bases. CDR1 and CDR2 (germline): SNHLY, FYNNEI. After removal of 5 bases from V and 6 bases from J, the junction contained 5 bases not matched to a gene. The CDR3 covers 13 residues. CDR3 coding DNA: TGTGCCAGCAGTTCTTTACAGGGGGATGGCTACACCTTC. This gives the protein CASSSLQGDGYTF.

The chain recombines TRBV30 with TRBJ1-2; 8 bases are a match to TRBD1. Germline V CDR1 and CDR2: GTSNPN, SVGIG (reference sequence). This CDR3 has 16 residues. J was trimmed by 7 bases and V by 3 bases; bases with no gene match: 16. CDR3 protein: CAWRMVGQGLFGGYTF. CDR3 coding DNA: TGTGCCTGGAGGATGGTAGGACAGGGATTGTTTGGTGGCTACACCTTC.

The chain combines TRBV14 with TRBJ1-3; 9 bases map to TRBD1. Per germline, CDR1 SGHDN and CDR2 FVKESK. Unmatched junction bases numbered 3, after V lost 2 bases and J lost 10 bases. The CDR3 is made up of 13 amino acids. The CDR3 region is CASSQRTGATIYF. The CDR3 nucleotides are TGTGCCAGCAGCCAACGGACAGGGGCTACCATATATTTT.